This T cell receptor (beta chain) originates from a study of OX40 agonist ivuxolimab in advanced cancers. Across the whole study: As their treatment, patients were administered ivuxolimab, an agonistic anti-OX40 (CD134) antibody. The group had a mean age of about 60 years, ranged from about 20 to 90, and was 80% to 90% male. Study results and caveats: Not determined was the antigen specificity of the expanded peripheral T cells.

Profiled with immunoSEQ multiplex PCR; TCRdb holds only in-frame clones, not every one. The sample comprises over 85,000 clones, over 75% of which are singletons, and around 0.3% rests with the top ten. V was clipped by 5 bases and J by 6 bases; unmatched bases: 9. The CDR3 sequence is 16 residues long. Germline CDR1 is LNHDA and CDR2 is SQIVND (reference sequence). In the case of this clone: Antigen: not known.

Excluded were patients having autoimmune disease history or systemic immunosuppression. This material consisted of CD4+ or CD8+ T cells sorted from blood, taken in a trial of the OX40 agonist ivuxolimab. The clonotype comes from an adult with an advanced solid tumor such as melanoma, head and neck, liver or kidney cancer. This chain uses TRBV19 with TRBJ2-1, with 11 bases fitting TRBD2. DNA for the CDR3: TGTGCCAGTAGTCCCCAACTAGCGGGAGACTCCAATGAGCAGTTCTTC. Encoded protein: CASSPQLAGDSNEQFF.